This TCR beta chain was profiled in a study of shared clonotypes between healthy human individuals. Study results and limitations: Genetic and exposure-history diversity was limited by the few donors.

This CDR3 comprises 16 residues. The trim removed 0 bases at V and 6 bases at J, leaving 9 bases unmatched. Germline V gene sequence: CDR1 LGHNA, CDR2 YNFKEQ. The data were produced by immunoSEQ multiplex PCR, yet TCRdb's version contains in-frame clones alone and is incomplete. The table has approximately 710,000 clones, 90% seen once. Comments on this clone: Antigen specificity is unknown.

The chain is built from TRBV4-2 and TRBJ2-7, with 9 bases lining up with TRBD1. This clonotype was obtained from a man younger than 35 in good health. Some clones in this sample may be carry-over from other donors' samples. The sequencing input was memory CD8+ T cells from PBMCs. The subset: CD45RO+ cells pooled with CCR7-negative TemRA cells. The chain's CDR3 is CASSQDTGTGIREQYF. The CDR3 DNA is TGTGCCAGCAGCCAAGATACCGGGACAGGGATTCGCGAGCAGTACTTC.